The 29 T cell receptor beta chains below all came from one sample that was sequenced in a study of shared clonotypes between healthy human individuals. Data came from immunoSEQ multiplex PCR; TCRdb stores just in-frame clones and leaves some out. This table holds fewer than 650,000 clones, roughly 79% found once. The sequencing sample was made of PBMCs. The source is a woman between 40 and 55 years old in good health. Some clones in this sample may be carry-over from other donors' samples.

Details on this clone: This may stem from a read error, because a much larger clone lies one nucleotide away. The rearrangement joins TRBV9 to TRBJ1-2; no definite D call. The CDR3 extends over 15 amino acids. CDR1 and CDR2 (germline): SGDLS, YYNGEE. As DNA, the CDR3 is TGTGCCAGCAGCGTAGATCTCCGGCAGATAGATGGCCACACCTTC. Encoded protein: CASSVDLRQIDGHTF.

CDR3 sequence (DNA): TGCGCCAGCAGCCAAGAAGGGGGATACACAGATACGCAGTATTTT. Translated, it gives CASSQEGGYTDTQYF. The gene calls are TRBV4-3 and TRBJ2-3; D perhaps matches TRBD1 (6 bases). The V gene's germline CDR1 is LGHNA and CDR2 YSLEER. This CDR3 contains 15 residues. V was trimmed by 0 bases and J by 2 bases, leaving 9 bases between them.

The chain combines TRBV20-1 with TRBJ2-1; D gene unclear. The V and J ends lost 3 bases and 9 bases respectively, with 9 bases between them. The V gene's germline CDR1 is DFQATT and CDR2 SNEGSKA (reference sequence). CDR3 length: 11 residues. DNA for the CDR3: TGCAGTGCTAGTCGTAGGCCTGAGCAGTTCTTC. The encoded protein is CSASRRPEQFF.

This rearrangement joins TRBV7-6 to TRBJ1-1; D gene ambiguous. The V end lost 5 bases, the J end lost 3 bases, and 10 bases lay between the germline ends. Germline V lookup: CDR1 SGHVS, CDR2 FNYEAQ. The CDR3 is 13 residues long. The DNA of the CDR3 is TGTGCCAGCAGCCACGGGCGTGACACTGAAGCTTTCTTT. The encoded protein is CASSHGRDTEAFF. Variable domain in full (rest from reference TRBV7-6 and TRBJ1-1): GAGVSQSPRYKVTKRGQDVALRCDPISGHVSLYWYRQALGQGPEFLTYFNYEAQQDKSGLPNDRFSAERPEGSISTLTIQRTEQRDSAMYRCASSHGRDTEAFFGQGTRLTVV.

The chain couples TRBV7-2 to TRBJ1-1, with D unclear. The germline V and J ends were trimmed by 5 bases and 1 base, with 14 bases remaining between them. Per germline, CDR1 SGHTA and CDR2 FQGNSA. The CDR3 sequence is 15 residues long. The CDR3 region is CASSQTTLTNTEAFF. The CDR3 nucleotides read TGTGCCAGCAGCCAGACGACTTTAACGAACACTGAAGCTTTCTTT.

This clone has a single count. Because the CDR3 is missing its conserved closing phenylalanine or tryptophan, this is likely a read error. The chain recombines TRBV2 with TRBJ1-2; TRBD1 might be the D (6 bases). The CDR3 length is 16 residues. Trimming removed 1 base at V and 7 bases at J, with 19 bases between. CDR1 SNHLY and CDR2 FYNNEI come from the germline V gene. CDR3 region: CASSEEAGTTGGGYTL. The CDR3 bases are TGTGCCAGCAGTGAAGAGGCCGGGACGACAGGTGGTGGCTACACCCTC.

The sample holds a few counts of this clone. A much bigger clone sits one base away, suggesting this may be a read error. The same CDR3 can be traced to other DNA sequences in this sample. The chain recombines TRBV7-3 with TRBJ2-5; D is uncertain. The J call may not be correct, given that the DNA end is closer to TRBJ2-7. The CDR3 is made up of 13 amino acids. Germline values: CDR1 SGHTA, CDR2 FQGTGA. This CDR3 reads CASSRDRAYEQYF. Written as DNA, the CDR3 is TGTGCCAGCAGCAGGGATAGAGCCTACGAGCAGTACTTC.

This clone turned up a few times. The genes are TRBV2 and TRBJ2-1, with TRBD2 matching 13 bases. V was clipped by 7 bases and J by 4 bases; unmatched bases: 10. The CDR3 covers 17 residues. Germline V gives CDR1 SNHLY, CDR2 FYNNEI. The CDR3 loop reads CASNLLWTSGGYNEQFF. CDR3 sequence (DNA): TGTGCCAGCAATTTACTTTGGACTAGCGGGGGATACAATGAGCAGTTCTTC. Complete variable domain (other parts from reference TRBV2 and TRBJ2-1): EPEVTQTPSHQVTQMGQEVILRCVPISNHLYFYWYRQILGQKVEFLVSFYNNEISEKSEIFDDQFSVERPDGSNFTLKIRSTKLEDSAMYFCASNLLWTSGGYNEQFFGPGTRLTVL.

This clone was detected only a few times. Written as DNA, the CDR3 is TGCGCCAGCAGCCAAGATGACAGGGTCGGGGAGCTGTTTTTT. It encodes CASSQDDRVGELFF. The J gene is TRBJ2-2, the V gene TRBV4-3; TRBD1 matches at 7 bases. J gave up 7 bases and V 0 bases, and 2 bases lay outside the gene matches. Germline V lookup: CDR1 LGHNA, CDR2 YSLEER. The CDR3 length is 14 residues.

The chain couples TRBV5-1 to TRBJ2-7; the D is unclear. This CDR3 has 14 amino acids. Trimming shortened V by 3 bases and J by 3 bases, and 13 bases separated the two germline ends. Per the germline V gene, CDR1 is SGHRS and CDR2 is YFSETQ. The CDR3 spells CASSSLGSGYEQYF. CDR3 DNA: TGCGCCAGCAGCTCGCTCGGGTCAGGCTACGAGCAGTACTTC.

The chain has TRBV28 and TRBJ2-2; 8 positions agree with TRBD2. The J segment lost 7 bases and the V segment lost 10 bases, leaving 14 bases of the junction unmatched. Germline V gives CDR1 MDHEN, CDR2 SYDVKM. This CDR3 is 15 amino acids long. The CDR3 DNA reads as TGTGCCACCAAATCTAGCGGGTCCCAAGGCGGGGAGCTGTTTTTT. The encoded protein is CATKSSGSQGGELFF.

This chain's CDR3 is CASSPSGTSGSNEQFF. CDR3 coding DNA: TGTGCCAGCTCACCCTCCGGGACTAGCGGGAGTAATGAGCAGTTCTTC. V and J are TRBV18 and TRBJ2-1, with 14 nucleotides matching TRBD2. The CDR3 runs to 16 residues. The germline V gene encodes CDR1 KGHSH and CDR2 LQKENI. V dropped 3 bases and J dropped 7; count of bases not matched to a gene: 5.

As to this clone: An end of the junction differs from the germline gene, which may be a read error. V and J are TRBV5-3 and TRBJ1-5; no clear D gene. TRBV5-3 is an ORF; its function is uncertain. CDR3 length equals 13 residues. The chain's CDR3 is CASSLAQNQHQHF. The CDR3 DNA is TGTGCCAGCAGCTTGGCGCAAAATCAGCACCAGCATTTT.

The rearrangement joins TRBV28 to TRBJ2-1; 7 bases line up with TRBD1. The junction had 16 bases not matched to a gene; V was cut back by 10 bases and J by 7 bases. Germline loops: CDR1 MDHEN, CDR2 SYDVKM. This CDR3 is built from 15 residues. The chain's CDR3 is CATIPSRQGVNEQFF. The CDR3 nucleotides read TGTGCCACCATCCCCTCCCGGCAGGGGGTAAATGAGCAGTTCTTC.

The chain uses TRBV7-3 and TRBJ1-2; TRBD1 aligns across 10 bases. In germline, CDR1 is SGHTA, CDR2 FQGTGA. With 5 bases clipped from V and 2 bases from J, the junction kept 11 bases outside the gene matches. CDR3 length equals 17 residues. The CDR3 nucleotides read TGTGCCAGCAGCCTCACCCCCCCGGGACAGGGGAACTATGGCTACACCTTC. It translates to CASSLTPPGQGNYGYTF.

This clone was recorded only once. The chain has TRBV19 and TRBJ2-5, with D maybe TRBD2 (5 bases). Germline V lookup: CDR1 LNHDA, CDR2 SQIVND (reference sequence). CDR3 length: 13 residues. Trimming shortened V by 3 bases and J by 3 bases, and 8 bases separated the two germline ends. The CDR3 nucleotides are TGTGCCAGTAGTATCAGGAGGAAAGAGACCCAGTACTTC. Translated, it gives CASSIRRKETQYF.

The rearrangement joins TRBV29-1 to TRBJ1-2; D not certain. CDR1 and CDR2 (germline): SQVTM, ANQGSEA. Between the trimmed V and J ends, which lost 7 bases and 4 bases, there was a span of 10 bases. The CDR3 loop spans 11 amino acids. The CDR3 spells CSAGTAYGYTF. The CDR3 DNA reads TGCAGCGCCGGAACAGCCTATGGCTACACCTTC.

The chain is built from TRBV4-2 and TRBJ2-1; 8 nucleotides align to TRBD2. Unmatched junction bases numbered 14, after V lost 4 bases and J lost 9 bases. Germline assignment: CDR1 LGHNA and CDR2 YNFKEQ. The CDR3 covers 16 residues. The CDR3 DNA sequence: TGTGCCAGCAGCCTACTACTTAGCGGGACACCCGGTGAGCAGTTCTTC. It is translated as CASSLLLSGTPGEQFF.

This chain links TRBV4-3 with TRBJ2-2; TRBD2 might be the D (5 bases). There are 15 residues in the CDR3. Germline CDR1 and CDR2: LGHNA and YSLEER. The V end was cut by 3 bases, the J end by 4 bases, with 12 bases between. CDR3 DNA sequence: TGCGCCAGCAGCCACGACTACCCGAGCACCGGGGAGCTGTTTTTT. This codes for CASSHDYPSTGELFF.

The rearrangement links TRBV5-1 to TRBJ2-5, with unresolved D. Germline CDR1 and CDR2: SGHRS and YFSETQ. This CDR3 has 14 residues. V was cut by 0 bases and J by 5 bases, with 11 bases left in between. The CDR3, as DNA: TGCGCCAGCAGCTTGGCTGGGCCAAGGGAGACCCAGTACTTC. Amino acid sequence: CASSLAGPRETQYF.

This clone was picked up one time. This chain connects TRBV10-3 to TRBJ2-1, with D possibly called TRBD1 or TRBD2 (7 bases each). CDR1 is ENHRY and CDR2 is SYGVKD in the germline V gene. This CDR3 region has 14 residues. V was clipped by 10 bases and J by 1 base, with 14 bases between them. DNA of the CDR3: TGTGCCAGCTACCAGGGGGGGTCCTACAATGAGCAGTTCTTC. This codes for CASYQGGSYNEQFF.

J is TRBJ1-1 and V is TRBV15; 9 nucleotides align to TRBD1. This CDR3 region has 15 residues. Per the germline V gene, CDR1 is LNHNV and CDR2 is YYDKDF (reference sequence). Unmatched junction bases numbered 6, after V lost 4 bases and J lost 3 bases. The CDR3 DNA reads TGTGCCACCAGCACGAGGACAGGGGAGTACACTGAAGCTTTCTTT. Amino acids: CATSTRTGEYTEAFF.

About this clone itself: A far larger clone is off by one base, so a read error is likely. V usage is TRBV4-3 and J usage is TRBJ2-2; tentatively, D is TRBD2 (6 bases). There are 18 residues in the CDR3. From germline, CDR1 is LGHNA and CDR2 YSLEER. V was pared by 4 bases and J by 5 bases, with 23 bases between. This CDR3 is CASSRRLFSREVTGELFF. In DNA form, the CDR3 reads TGCGCCAGCAGCCGACGTCTTTTTTCGCGGGAAGTAACCGGGGAGCTGTTTTTT.

In its sample, this clone was seen many times. The J gene is TRBJ2-7, the V gene TRBV28, with TRBD2 matching 7 bases. J was trimmed by 2 bases and V by 5 bases; bases with no gene match: 15. The germline gives CDR1 MDHEN, CDR2 SYDVKM. The CDR3 contains 17 residues. The CDR3 here is CASSPTGLAEGTYEQYF. CDR3 coding DNA: TGTGCCAGCAGTCCGACGGGTCTAGCGGAAGGAACCTACGAGCAGTACTTC.

This clone was recorded only once. The chain has TRBV2 and TRBJ2-2; TRBD1 matches 9 bases. CDR1 and CDR2 from the germline V gene are SNHLY and FYNNEI. Losses at the gene ends were 1 base for V and 7 bases for J; bases not matched to a gene: 7. There are 16 residues in the CDR3. CDR3 sequence reads: CASSEGTGARGGELFF. In DNA, the CDR3 is TGTGCCAGCAGTGAAGGGACAGGGGCCCGGGGCGGGGAGCTGTTTTTT.

The J gene is TRBJ2-6, the V gene TRBV15; D might be TRBD1 (6 bases). The CDR3 extends over 14 amino acids. CDR1 and CDR2 (germline): LNHNV, YYDKDF (reference sequence). The V and J ends lost 8 bases and 8 bases respectively, with 16 bases between them. CDR3 sequence reads: CATSHGQRTNVLTF. The CDR3 region has the DNA TGTGCCACCTCACATGGACAGAGAACCAACGTCCTGACTTTC.

The CDR3 coding sequence is TGTGCCAGCAGCTTGGGGGAGGCTTCTTACAATGAGCAGTTCTTC. The encoded protein is CASSLGEASYNEQFF. This chain joins TRBV5-5 and TRBJ2-1, with a tentative D call TRBD2 (6 bases). The germline V and J ends were trimmed by 0 bases and 4 bases, with 11 bases remaining between them. Germline values: CDR1 SGHKS, CDR2 YYEKEE (reference sequence). CDR3 length equals 15 residues.

The chain uses TRBV7-8 and TRBJ1-1; D is unresolved. This CDR3 is 13 amino acids long. With 6 bases removed from V and 1 base from J, the gap between germline ends came to 9 bases. Germline V CDR1 and CDR2: SGHVS, FQNEAQ. CDR3 sequence reads: CASSRFGNTEAFF. CDR3 DNA sequence: TGTGCCAGCAGTCGTTTTGGGAACACTGAAGCTTTCTTT.

The CDR3 loop is CATSRTGGANEKLFF. In DNA form, the CDR3 reads TGTGCCACCAGCAGAACAGGGGGGGCTAATGAAAAACTGTTTTTT. The rearrangement links TRBV15 to TRBJ1-4; 8 bases agree with TRBD1. The CDR3 runs to 15 residues. The germline V gene encodes CDR1 LNHNV and CDR2 YYDKDF (reference sequence). The V and J ends lost 2 bases and 3 bases, in that order; junction bases with no gene match: 2.